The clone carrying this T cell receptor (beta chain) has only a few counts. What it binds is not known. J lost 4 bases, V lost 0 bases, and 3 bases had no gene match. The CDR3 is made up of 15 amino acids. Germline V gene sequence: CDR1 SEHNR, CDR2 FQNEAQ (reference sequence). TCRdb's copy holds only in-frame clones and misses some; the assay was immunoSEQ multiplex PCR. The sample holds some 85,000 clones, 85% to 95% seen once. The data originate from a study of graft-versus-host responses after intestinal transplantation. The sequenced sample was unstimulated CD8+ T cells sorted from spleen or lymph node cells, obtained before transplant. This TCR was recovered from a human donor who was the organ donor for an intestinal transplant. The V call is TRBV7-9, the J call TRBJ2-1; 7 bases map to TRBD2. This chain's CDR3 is CASSLAGLVYNEQFF. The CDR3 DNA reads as TGTGCCAGCAGCTTAGCCGGACTAGTGTACAATGAGCAGTTCTTC. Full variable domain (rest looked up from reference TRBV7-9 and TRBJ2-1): DTGVSQNPRHKITKRGQNVTFRCDPISEHNRLYWYRQTLGQGPEFLTYFQNEAQLEKSRLLSDRFSAERPKGSFSTLEIQRTEQGDSAMYLCASSLAGLVYNEQFFGPGTRLTVL.